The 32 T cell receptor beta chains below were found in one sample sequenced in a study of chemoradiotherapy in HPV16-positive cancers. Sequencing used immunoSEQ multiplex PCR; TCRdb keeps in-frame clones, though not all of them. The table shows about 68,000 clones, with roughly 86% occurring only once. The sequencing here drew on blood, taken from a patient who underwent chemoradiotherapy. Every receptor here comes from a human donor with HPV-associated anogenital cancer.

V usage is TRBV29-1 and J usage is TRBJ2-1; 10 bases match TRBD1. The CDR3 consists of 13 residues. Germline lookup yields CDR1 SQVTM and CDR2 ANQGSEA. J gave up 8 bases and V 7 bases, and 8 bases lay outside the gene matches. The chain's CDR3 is CSAVTGGLDEQFF. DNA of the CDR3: TGCAGCGCTGTGACAGGGGGCTTGGATGAGCAGTTCTTC.

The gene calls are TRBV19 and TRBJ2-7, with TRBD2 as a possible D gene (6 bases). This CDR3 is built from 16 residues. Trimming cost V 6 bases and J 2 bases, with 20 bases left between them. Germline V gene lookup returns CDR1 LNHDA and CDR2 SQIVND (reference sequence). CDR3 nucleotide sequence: TGTGCCAGTAGCCCAAGGGGTGGAGGGTCGGCCTACGAGCAGTACTTC. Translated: CASSPRGGGSAYEQYF.

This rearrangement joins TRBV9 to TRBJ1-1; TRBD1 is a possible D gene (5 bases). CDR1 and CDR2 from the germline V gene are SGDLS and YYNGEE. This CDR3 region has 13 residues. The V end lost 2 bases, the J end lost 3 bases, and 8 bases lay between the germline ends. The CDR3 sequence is CASSVEGYTEAFF. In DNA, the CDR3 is TGTGCCAGCAGCGTGGAGGGGTACACTGAAGCTTTCTTT.

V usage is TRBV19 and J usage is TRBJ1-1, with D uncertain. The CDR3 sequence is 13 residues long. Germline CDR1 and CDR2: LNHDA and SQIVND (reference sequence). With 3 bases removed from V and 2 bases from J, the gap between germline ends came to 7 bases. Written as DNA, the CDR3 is TGTGCCAGTAGTATGGACTTTAACACTGAAGCTTTCTTT. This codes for CASSMDFNTEAFF.

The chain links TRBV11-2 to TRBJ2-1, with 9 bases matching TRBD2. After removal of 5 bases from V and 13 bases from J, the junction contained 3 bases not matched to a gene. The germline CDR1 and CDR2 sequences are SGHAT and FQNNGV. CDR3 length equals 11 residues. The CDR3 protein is CASSPGTSQFF. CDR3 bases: TGTGCCAGCAGCCCGGGGACTAGCCAGTTCTTC.

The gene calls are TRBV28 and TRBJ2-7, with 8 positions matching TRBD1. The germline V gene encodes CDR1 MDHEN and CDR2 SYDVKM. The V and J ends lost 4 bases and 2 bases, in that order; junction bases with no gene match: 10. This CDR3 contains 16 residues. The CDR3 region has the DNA TGTGCCAGCAGTTCACCCCGGACAGGGACAACCTACGAGCAGTACTTC. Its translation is CASSSPRTGTTYEQYF.

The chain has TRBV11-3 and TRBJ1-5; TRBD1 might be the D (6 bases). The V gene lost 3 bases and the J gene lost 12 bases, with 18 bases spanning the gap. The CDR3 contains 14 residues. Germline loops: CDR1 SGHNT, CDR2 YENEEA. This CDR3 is CASSFKGQPYHQHF. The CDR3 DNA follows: TGTGCCAGCAGCTTTAAAGGACAGCCCTATCACCAGCATTTT.

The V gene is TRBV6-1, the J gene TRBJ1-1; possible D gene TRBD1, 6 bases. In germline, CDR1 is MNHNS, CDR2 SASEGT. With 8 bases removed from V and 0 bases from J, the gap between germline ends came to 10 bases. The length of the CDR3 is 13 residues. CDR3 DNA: TGTGCCAGCCGACAGGCATTGAACACTGAAGCTTTCTTT. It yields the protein CASRQALNTEAFF.

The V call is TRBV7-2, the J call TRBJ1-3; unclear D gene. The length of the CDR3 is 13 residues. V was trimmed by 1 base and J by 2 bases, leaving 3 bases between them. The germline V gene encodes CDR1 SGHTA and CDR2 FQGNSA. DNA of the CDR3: TGTGCCAGCAGCTTAGGGACTGGAAACACCATATATTTT. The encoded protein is CASSLGTGNTIYF.

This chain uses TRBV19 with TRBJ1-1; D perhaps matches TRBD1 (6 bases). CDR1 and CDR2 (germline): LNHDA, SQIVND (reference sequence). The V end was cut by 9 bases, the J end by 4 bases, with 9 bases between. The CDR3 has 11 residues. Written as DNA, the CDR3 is TGTGCCAGCAAACAGGGCACTGAAGCTTTCTTT. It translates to CASKQGTEAFF.

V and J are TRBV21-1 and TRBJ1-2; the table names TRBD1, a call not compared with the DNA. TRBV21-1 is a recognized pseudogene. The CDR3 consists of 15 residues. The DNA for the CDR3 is TGTGCCAGCAGCAACCCCGGACAGGGGGCAGATGGCTACACCTTC. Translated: CASSNPGQGADGYTF.

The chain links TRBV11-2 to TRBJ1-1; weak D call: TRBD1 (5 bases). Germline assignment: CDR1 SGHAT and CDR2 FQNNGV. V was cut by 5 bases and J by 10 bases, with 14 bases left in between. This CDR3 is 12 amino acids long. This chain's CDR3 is CASSASGTLAFF. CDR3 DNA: TGTGCCAGCAGCGCATCAGGGACCTTAGCTTTCTTT.

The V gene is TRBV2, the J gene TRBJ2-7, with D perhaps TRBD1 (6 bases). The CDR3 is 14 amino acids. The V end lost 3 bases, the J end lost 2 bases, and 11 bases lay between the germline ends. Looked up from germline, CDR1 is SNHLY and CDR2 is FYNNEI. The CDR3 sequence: CASSEGAVTYEQYF. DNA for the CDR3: TGTGCCAGCAGTGAGGGGGCAGTGACCTACGAGCAGTACTTC.

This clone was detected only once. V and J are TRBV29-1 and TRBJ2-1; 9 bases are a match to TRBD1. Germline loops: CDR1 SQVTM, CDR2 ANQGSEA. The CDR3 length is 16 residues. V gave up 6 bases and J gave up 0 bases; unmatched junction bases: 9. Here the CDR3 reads CSVGFQDRGSYNEQFF. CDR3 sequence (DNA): TGCAGCGTCGGGTTTCAGGACAGGGGCTCCTACAATGAGCAGTTCTTC.

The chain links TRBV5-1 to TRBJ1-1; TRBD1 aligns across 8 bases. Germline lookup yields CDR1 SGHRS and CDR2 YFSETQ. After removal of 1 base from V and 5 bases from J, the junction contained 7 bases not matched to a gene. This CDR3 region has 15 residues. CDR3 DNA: TGCGCCAGCAGCTTGTTTGATACAGGGGGTACTGAAGCTTTCTTT. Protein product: CASSLFDTGGTEAFF.

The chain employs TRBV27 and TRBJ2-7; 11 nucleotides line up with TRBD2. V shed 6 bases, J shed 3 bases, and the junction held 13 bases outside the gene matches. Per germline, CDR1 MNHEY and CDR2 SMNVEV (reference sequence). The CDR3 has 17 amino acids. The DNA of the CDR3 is TGTGCCAGCAGCCCGACCGGGACTAGCGGAGGCTTCTACGAGCAGTACTTC. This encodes CASSPTGTSGGFYEQYF.

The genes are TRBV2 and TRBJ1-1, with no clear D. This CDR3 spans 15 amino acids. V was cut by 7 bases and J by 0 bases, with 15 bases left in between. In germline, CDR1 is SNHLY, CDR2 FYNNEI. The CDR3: CASTLSADLNTEAFF. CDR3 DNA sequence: TGTGCCAGCACCCTTTCAGCAGATTTGAACACTGAAGCTTTCTTT.

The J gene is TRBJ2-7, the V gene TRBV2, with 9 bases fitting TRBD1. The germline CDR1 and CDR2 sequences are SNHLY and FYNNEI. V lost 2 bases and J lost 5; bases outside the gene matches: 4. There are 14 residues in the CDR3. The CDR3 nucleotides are TGTGCCAGCAGTGAATCCTGGACAGGGGACGAGCAGTACTTC. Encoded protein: CASSESWTGDEQYF.

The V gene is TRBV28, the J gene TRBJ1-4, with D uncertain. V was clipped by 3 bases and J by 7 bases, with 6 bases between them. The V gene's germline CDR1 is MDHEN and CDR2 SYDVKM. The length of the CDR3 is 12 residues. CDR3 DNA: TGTGCCAGCAGTTTGGGGAGTGAAAAACTGTTTTTT. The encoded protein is CASSLGSEKLFF.

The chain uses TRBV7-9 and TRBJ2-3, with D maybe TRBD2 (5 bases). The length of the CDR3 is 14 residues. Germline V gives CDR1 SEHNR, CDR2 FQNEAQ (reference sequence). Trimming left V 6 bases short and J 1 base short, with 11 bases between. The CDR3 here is CASSPGRGTDTQYF. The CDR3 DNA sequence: TGTGCCAGCAGTCCCGGGCGGGGCACAGATACGCAGTATTTT.

As DNA, the CDR3 is TGTGCCAGCAGTTCGGACAGGGGGATCACCGGGGAGCTGTTTTTT. Protein product: CASSSDRGITGELFF. The gene calls are TRBV7-6 and TRBJ2-2; TRBD1 aligns across 10 bases. Germline CDR1 reads SGHVS; CDR2 reads FNYEAQ. The CDR3 covers 15 residues. J lost 4 bases, V lost 6 bases, and 5 bases had no gene match.

CDR3 in amino acids: CASSSNVNRGPNEKLFF. The CDR3 nucleotides read TGTGCCAGCAGTTCTAATGTGAACAGGGGCCCAAATGAAAAACTGTTTTTT. The chain has TRBV28 and TRBJ1-4, with 7 nucleotides matching TRBD1. Germline V gene data show CDR1 as MDHEN and CDR2 as SYDVKM. This CDR3 has 17 residues. With V trimmed by 4 bases and J by 5 bases, 13 bases remained unmatched.

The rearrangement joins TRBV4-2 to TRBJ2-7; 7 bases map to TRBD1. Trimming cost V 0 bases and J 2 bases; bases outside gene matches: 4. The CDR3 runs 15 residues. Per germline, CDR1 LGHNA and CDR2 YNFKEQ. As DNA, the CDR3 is TGTGCCAGCAGCCAAGACCCAACAGGGGCCTACGAGCAGTACTTC. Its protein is CASSQDPTGAYEQYF.

The CDR3 nucleotides read TGTGCCAGCAGTTACCTGAATGAGCAGTTCTTC. Residues: CASSYLNEQFF. This rearrangement joins TRBV6-5 to TRBJ2-1; D is unclear. Germline assignment: CDR1 MNHEY and CDR2 SVGAGI. Trimming cost V 2 bases and J 7 bases, with 3 bases left between them. This CDR3 comprises 11 residues.

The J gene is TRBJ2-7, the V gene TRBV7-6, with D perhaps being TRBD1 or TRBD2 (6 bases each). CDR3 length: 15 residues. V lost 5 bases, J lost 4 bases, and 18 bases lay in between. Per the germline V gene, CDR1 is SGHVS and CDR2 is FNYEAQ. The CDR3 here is CASSPTGSSGYEQYF. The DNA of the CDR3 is TGTGCCAGCAGCCCTACAGGGTCAAGCGGGTACGAGCAGTACTTC.

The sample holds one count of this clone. CDR3 protein: CASSKAGGNTIYF. The CDR3 nucleotides are TGTGCCAGCAGCAAAGCGGGCGGAAACACCATATATTTT. The rearrangement uses TRBV21-1 and TRBJ1-3; TRBD1, the table's D call, was not compared with the DNA. TRBV21-1 is a recognized pseudogene. The CDR3 sequence is 13 residues long.

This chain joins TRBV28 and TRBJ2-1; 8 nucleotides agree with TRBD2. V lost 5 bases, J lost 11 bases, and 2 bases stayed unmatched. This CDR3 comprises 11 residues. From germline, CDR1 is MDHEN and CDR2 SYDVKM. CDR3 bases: TGTGCCAGCAGTGCGGGGGGCAAGCAGTTCTTC. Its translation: CASSAGGKQFF.

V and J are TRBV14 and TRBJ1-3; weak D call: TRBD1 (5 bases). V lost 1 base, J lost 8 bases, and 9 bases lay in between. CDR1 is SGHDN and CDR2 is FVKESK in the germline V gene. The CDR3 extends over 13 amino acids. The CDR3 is CASSQAGGYTIYF. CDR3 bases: TGTGCCAGCAGCCAAGCGGGGGGATACACCATATATTTT. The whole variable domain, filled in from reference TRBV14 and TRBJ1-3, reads EAGVTQFPSHSVIEKGQTVTLRCDPISGHDNLYWYRRVMGKEIKFLLHFVKESKQDESGMPNNRFLAERTGGTYSTLKVQPAELEDSGVYFCASSQAGGYTIYFGEGSWLTVV.

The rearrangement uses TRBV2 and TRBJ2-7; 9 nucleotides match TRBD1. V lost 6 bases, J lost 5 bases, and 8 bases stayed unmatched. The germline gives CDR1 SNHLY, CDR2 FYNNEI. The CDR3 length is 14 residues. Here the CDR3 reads CASSSGQGNDEQYF. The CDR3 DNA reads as TGTGCCAGCAGCAGTGGACAGGGGAACGACGAGCAGTACTTC.

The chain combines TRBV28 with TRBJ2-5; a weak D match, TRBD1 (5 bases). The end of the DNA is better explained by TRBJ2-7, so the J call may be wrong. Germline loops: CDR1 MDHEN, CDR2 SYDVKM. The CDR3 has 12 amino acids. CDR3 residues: CASSLDSYEQYF. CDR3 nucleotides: TGTGCCAGCAGTTTAGACAGTTACGAGCAGTACTTC.

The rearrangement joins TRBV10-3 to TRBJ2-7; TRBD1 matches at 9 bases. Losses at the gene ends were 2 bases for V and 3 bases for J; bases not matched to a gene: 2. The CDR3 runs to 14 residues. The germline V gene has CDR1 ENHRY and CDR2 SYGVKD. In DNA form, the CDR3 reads TGTGCCATCAGTGAGATGGACAGGGGCTACGAGCAGTACTTC. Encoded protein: CAISEMDRGYEQYF.

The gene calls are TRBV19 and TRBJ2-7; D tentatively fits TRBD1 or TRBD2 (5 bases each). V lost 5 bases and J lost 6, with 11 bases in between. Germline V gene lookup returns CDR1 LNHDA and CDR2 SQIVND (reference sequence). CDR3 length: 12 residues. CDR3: CASSSGTIEQYF. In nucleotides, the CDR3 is TGTGCCAGTAGTTCCGGGACGATCGAGCAGTACTTC.